The table lists the clone carrying this T cell receptor (beta chain) with a few counts. Its antigen is unidentified. The data are from a study of glioma-infiltrating T cells. TCR alpha and beta CDR3 regions were amplified from RNA using iRepertoire nested multiplex PCR. Via MiXCR, TCRdb re-called the multiplex PCR reads, giving one row per CDR3 protein. The table has some 130,000 distinct CDR3 sequences, 20% to 25% seen once. CDR3 length equals 15 residues. Germline CDR1 and CDR2: MNHEY and SMNVEV (reference sequence). Between the trimmed V and J ends, which lost 0 bases and 7 bases, there was a span of 13 bases. Study-level points and caveats: Tissue-blood divergence was below expectation in non-neoplastic patients, above in gliomas.

The origin of this receptor is a human donor with low-grade glioma or glioblastoma, undergoing nonglioma brain surgery, or in good health (not recorded which). Sequenced: glioma tissue, nonneoplastic brain tissue, or PBMCs (not recorded which). The J gene is TRBJ1-5, the V gene TRBV27, with a possible D match to TRBD1 (6 bases). The CDR3 region is CASSLSGGVYQPQHF. The CDR3 nucleotides read TGTGCCAGCAGTTTATCGGGGGGCGTCTACCAGCCCCAGCATTTT.